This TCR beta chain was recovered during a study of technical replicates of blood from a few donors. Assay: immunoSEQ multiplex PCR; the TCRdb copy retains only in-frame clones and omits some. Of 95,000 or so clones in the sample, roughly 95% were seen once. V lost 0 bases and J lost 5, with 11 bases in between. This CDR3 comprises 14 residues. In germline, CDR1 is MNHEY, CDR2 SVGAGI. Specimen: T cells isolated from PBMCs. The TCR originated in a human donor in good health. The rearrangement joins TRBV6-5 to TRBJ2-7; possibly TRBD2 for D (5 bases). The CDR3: CASSYSGLSNEQYF. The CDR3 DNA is TGTGCCAGCAGTTACTCAGGACTTTCCAACGAGCAGTACTTC.